These 28 T cell receptor beta chains originate from one sample sequenced in a study of early T cells in non-severe SARS-CoV-2 infection (dated by TCRdb to about 2021). The library was made by 5' RACE. The sequencer listed for this sample is NextSeq 500. The public reads were reanalyzed by TCRdb: fastp trimming at Q25, MiXCR alignment, in-frame beta chains only. Rows matching on CDR3 protein sequence are summarized as one entry with the most common DNA and genes. The sample table records tens of thousands of distinct CDR3 sequences; approximately 10% of these occur just once. The leading ten clones occupy 3.9% of the sample. Here the sequenced sample was whole blood, taken at baseline. Source of these receptors: an adult who was a healthcare worker with PCR-confirmed SARS-CoV-2 infection or an uninfected control (not recorded which).

There are a few counts of this clonotype. CDR3 sequence: CASSPRQGALNGPTDTQYF. The CDR3 DNA follows: TGTGCCAGCAGCCCCAGACAGGGGGCTCTAAACGGTCCCACAGATACGCAGTATTTT. The rearrangement links TRBV7-9 to TRBJ2-3; 10 bases line up with TRBD1. This CDR3 region has 19 residues. Germline-derived CDR1 and CDR2 are SEHNR and FQNEAQ (reference sequence). J was trimmed by 2 bases and V by 5 bases; bases with no gene match: 16. The variable domain in full, with the rest retrieved from reference TRBV7-9 and TRBJ2-3, is DTGVSQNPRHKITKRGQNVTFRCDPISEHNRLYWYRQTLGQGPEFLTYFQNEAQLEKSRLLSDRFSAERPKGSFSTLEIQRTEQGDSAMYLCASSPRQGALNGPTDTQYFGPGTRLTVL.

This clonotype was seen more than once but under ten times. This chain uses TRBV11-2 with TRBJ2-7, with 7 bases aligning to TRBD1. After removal of 7 bases from V and 4 bases from J, the junction contained 4 bases not matched to a gene. The CDR3 is 12 amino acids. Germline V gives CDR1 SGHAT, CDR2 FQNNGV. The chain's CDR3 is CASTHRGYEQYF. The CDR3 DNA follows: TGTGCCAGCACCCACAGGGGTTACGAGCAGTACTTC.

Ten or more counts support this clonotype. The chain joins TRBV12-5 to TRBJ2-1; 10 positions match TRBD2. Germline V gene data show CDR1 as LGHNT and CDR2 as FRNRAP. Trimming removed 8 bases from V and 5 bases from J; junction bases left unmatched: 3. The CDR3 loop spans 13 amino acids. The CDR3 nucleotides read TGTGCTAGTAGGCTAGCGGGGGACAATGAGCAGTTCTTC. Its protein is CASRLAGDNEQFF.

This clonotype was detected only a few times. The chain is built from TRBV11-3 and TRBJ2-3, with D possibly matching TRBD2 (5 bases). V was pared by 5 bases and J by 6 bases, with 21 bases between. This CDR3 region has 16 residues. Looked up from germline, CDR1 is SGHNT and CDR2 is YENEEA. The CDR3 nucleotides read TGTGCCAGCAGCGCCAGCCCCCCGGGAATCACGGATACGCAGTATTTT. Protein: CASSASPPGITDTQYF.

V and J are TRBV27 and TRBJ1-2, with D perhaps matching TRBD1 (6 bases). Germline V gene sequence: CDR1 MNHEY, CDR2 SMNVEV (reference sequence). The V end was cut by 4 bases, the J end by 8 bases, with 17 bases between. The length of the CDR3 is 14 residues. The CDR3 spells CASSSLTGTDGYTF. In nucleotides, the CDR3 is TGTGCCAGCAGTTCACTGACAGGCACGGACGGCTACACCTTC.

This clonotype was recorded many times. The chain combines TRBV7-2 with TRBJ2-1; no reliable D call. The CDR3 loop spans 13 amino acids. Germline CDR1 is SGHTA and CDR2 is FQGNSA. Trimming left V 3 bases short and J 10 bases short, with 13 bases between. The CDR3 reads CASSFQAGNEQFF. CDR3 DNA sequence: TGTGCCAGCAGCTTTCAGGCTGGCAACGAGCAGTTCTTC.

This clonotype was observed many times. The chain couples TRBV7-8 to TRBJ2-5; 7 bases align to TRBD2. CDR1 is SGHVS and CDR2 is FQNEAQ in the germline V gene. The CDR3 extends over 16 amino acids. The V gene end was trimmed by 2 bases and the J gene end by 5 bases; junction bases not matched to a gene: 11. The CDR3 reads CASSLYFSGAGETQYF. As DNA, the CDR3 is TGTGCCAGCAGCTTATATTTCAGCGGGGCCGGTGAGACCCAGTACTTC.

There are a few counts of this clonotype. This chain connects TRBV7-9 to TRBJ2-7; 11 nucleotides align to TRBD1. CDR3 size: 16 residues. The trim removed 4 bases at V and 2 bases at J, leaving 7 bases unmatched. Per germline, CDR1 SEHNR and CDR2 FQNEAQ (reference sequence). The CDR3 region has the DNA TGTGCCAGCAGCTCCTTAGTGGGACAGGGGGCCTACGAGCAGTACTTC. Its translation: CASSSLVGQGAYEQYF.

The chain carries TRBV7-8 and TRBJ2-3; no definite D call. With 5 bases removed from V and 4 bases from J, the gap between germline ends came to 16 bases. The CDR3 covers 15 residues. Looked up from germline, CDR1 is SGHVS and CDR2 is FQNEAQ. The CDR3, as DNA: TGTGCCAGCAGCCCATCCTCTCTTCAGGCAGATACGCAGTATTTT. Residues: CASSPSSLQADTQYF.

By proportion, this clonotype is medium-sized. This chain uses TRBV7-2 with TRBJ2-7, with 8 bases lining up with TRBD2. V lost 4 bases and J lost 2; bases outside the gene matches: 4. The CDR3 sequence is 14 residues long. The germline V gene has CDR1 SGHTA and CDR2 FQGNSA. CDR3 sequence (DNA): TGTGCCAGCAGCTCCATAGCGGGGACCTACGAGCAGTACTTC. Translated, it gives CASSSIAGTYEQYF.

The CDR3 DNA reads TGTGCCAGCAGTTTCAGGGGGGACTCCGAGCAGTACTTC. This sequence encodes CASSFRGDSEQYF. The chain uses TRBV12-3 or TRBV12-4 and TRBJ2-7, with D possibly TRBD1 on 7 matching bases. The CDR3 runs 13 residues. V lost 3 bases and J 6 bases, leaving 12 bases between the germline ends.

The sample holds many counts of this clonotype. Written as DNA, the CDR3 is TGTGCCTGGAGCCTCTTTGAGTTGCGGACTGAAGCTTTCTTT. It yields the protein CAWSLFELRTEAFF. The V gene is TRBV30, the J gene TRBJ1-1; D is undetermined. The germline V gene has CDR1 GTSNPN and CDR2 SVGIG (reference sequence). Trimming took off 3 bases at V and 5 bases at J, with 16 bases between the two ends. The CDR3 is made up of 14 amino acids.

This clonotype occurred a few times. V usage is TRBV15 and J usage is TRBJ1-4, with TRBD1 as a possible D gene (6 bases). CDR3 length equals 14 residues. The germline CDR1 and CDR2 sequences are LNHNV and YYDKDF (reference sequence). V lost 0 bases, J lost 8 bases, and 10 bases lay in between. The CDR3 sequence is CATSRDRGAEKLFF. CDR3 DNA: TGTGCCACCAGCAGAGATCGGGGGGCCGAAAAACTGTTTTTT.

The sample holds many counts of this clonotype. The chain combines TRBV5-5 with TRBJ1-2; D perhaps matches TRBD1 (5 bases). Trimming took 4 bases from V and 7 from J, leaving 17 bases between them. The CDR3 is 14 residues long. Germline V gives CDR1 SGHKS, CDR2 YYEKEE (reference sequence). CDR3 protein: CASSREMGQGGYTF. The CDR3 DNA reads TGTGCCAGCAGCCGAGAGATGGGGCAGGGTGGCTACACCTTC.

The chain combines TRBV5-1 with TRBJ2-7; possibly TRBD1 for D (6 bases). The CDR3 consists of 12 residues. Deletions cut 4 bases from V and 6 bases from J, with 11 bases between. Germline V gives CDR1 SGHRS, CDR2 YFSETQ. The chain's CDR3 is CASSPTGTEQYF. CDR3 in DNA: TGCGCCAGCAGCCCTACAGGGACCGAGCAGTACTTC. The full variable domain, completed using reference TRBV5-1 and TRBJ2-7, is KAGVTQTPRYLIKTRGQQVTLSCSPISGHRSVSWYQQTPGQGLQFLFEYFSETQRNKGNFPGRFSGRQFSNSRSEMNVSTLELGDSALYLCASSPTGTEQYFGPGTRLTVT.

This clonotype appeared many times. V is TRBV7-2 and J is TRBJ1-1; D is perhaps TRBD1 (5 bases). The CDR3 has 15 amino acids. Per the germline V gene, CDR1 is SGHTA and CDR2 is FQGNSA. Deletions cut 1 base from V and 0 bases from J, with 9 bases between. The CDR3 sequence: CASSLGQTMNTEAFF. The CDR3 DNA follows: TGTGCCAGCAGCTTAGGACAGACCATGAACACTGAAGCTTTCTTT.

The genes are TRBV11-2 and TRBJ2-2, with no clear D. Deletions cut 1 base from V and 0 bases from J, with 3 bases between. Germline V gives CDR1 SGHAT, CDR2 FQNNGV. The CDR3 runs to 14 residues. Here the CDR3 reads CASSLVANTGELFF. CDR3 nucleotides: TGTGCCAGCAGCTTAGTGGCGAACACCGGGGAGCTGTTTTTT.

This clonotype was recorded many times. V usage is TRBV2 and J usage is TRBJ2-5; D is perhaps TRBD2 (6 bases). The V end was cut by 8 bases, the J end by 7 bases, with 17 bases between. CDR3 length: 13 amino acids. Germline loops: CDR1 SNHLY, CDR2 FYNNEI. CDR3 coding DNA: TGTGCCAGCCGGAGGGGCGAGAAAGGGACCCAGTACTTC. It is translated as CASRRGEKGTQYF.

This clonotype was recorded a few times. This chain links TRBV3-1 with TRBJ2-1; TRBD2 matches 7 bases. This CDR3 contains 14 residues. Germline V CDR1 and CDR2: LGHDT, YNNKEL (reference sequence). V shed 5 bases, J shed 8 bases, and the junction held 9 bases outside the gene matches. Here the CDR3 DNA reads TGTGCCAGCAGCACCAAGGGAGGGACCCATGAGCAGTTCTTC. Protein: CASSTKGGTHEQFF.

This chain joins TRBV6-6 and TRBJ2-1; D is undetermined. V shed 8 bases and J shed 5 bases, with 10 bases lying between them. The CDR3 has 12 residues. CDR1 and CDR2 (germline): MNHNY, SVGAGI (reference sequence). The CDR3 DNA sequence: TGTGCCAGCCGGACCCAGGACAATGAGCAGTTCTTC. This encodes CASRTQDNEQFF.

The J gene is TRBJ2-1, the V gene TRBV18; 12 bases fit TRBD2. Germline lookup yields CDR1 KGHSH and CDR2 LQKENI. Unmatched junction bases numbered 8, after V lost 5 bases and J lost 6 bases. This CDR3 spans 16 amino acids. The CDR3 DNA follows: TGTGCCAGCTCATCACTAGCGGGAGGTCTAGGCAATGAGCAGTTCTTC. Translated: CASSSLAGGLGNEQFF.

This clonotype has just a few counts. This chain connects TRBV2 to TRBJ1-1; D is unresolved. The length of the CDR3 is 13 residues. The germline CDR1 and CDR2 sequences are SNHLY and FYNNEI. Trimming removed 7 bases at V and 4 bases at J, with 13 bases between. The CDR3 loop is CASNVITGTEAFF. DNA for the CDR3: TGTGCCAGCAACGTGATAACGGGCACTGAAGCTTTCTTT.

The CDR3 bases are TGTGCCAGCAGTGCAAGCCCCATATATTTT. Its protein is CASSASPIYF. The rearrangement uses TRBV28 and TRBJ1-3; D is unclear. With 5 bases removed from V and 11 bases from J, the gap between germline ends came to 7 bases. The CDR3 is 10 amino acids. CDR1 is MDHEN, CDR2 SYDVKM, per germline.

The table lists this clonotype with a few counts. Written as DNA, the CDR3 is TGTGCCAGCAGTCGTCGGACAGGGGGTAATCAGCCCCAGCATTTT. Translation: CASSRRTGGNQPQHF. This chain connects TRBV21-1 to TRBJ1-5; TRBD1, as called in the table, went unchecked against the DNA. TRBV21-1 is a known pseudogene. The CDR3 loop spans 15 amino acids.

This clonotype has just a few counts. V is TRBV27 and J is TRBJ2-5, with TRBD2 matching over 7 bases. V lost 5 bases, J lost 0 bases, and 9 bases stayed unmatched. Germline V gives CDR1 MNHEY, CDR2 SMNVEV (reference sequence). The CDR3 loop spans 16 amino acids. The CDR3 sequence: CASSPDPSGNQETQYF. Written as DNA, the CDR3 is TGTGCCAGCAGTCCTGACCCTAGCGGCAACCAAGAGACCCAGTACTTC.

This clonotype was recorded a few times. This chain links TRBV12-3 or TRBV12-4 with TRBJ1-1, with TRBD1 as a possible D gene (5 bases). The CDR3 totals 15 residues. The germline V and J ends were trimmed by 1 base and 1 base, with 10 bases remaining between them. The CDR3 protein is CASSLVRGENTEAFF. In DNA form, the CDR3 reads TGTGCCAGCAGTTTAGTACGGGGGGAGAACACTGAAGCTTTCTTT.

This clonotype was picked up many times. This sequence joins TRBV2 and TRBJ2-2; TRBD2 matches 7 bases. The CDR3 covers 12 residues. V lost 7 bases and J lost 7; bases outside the gene matches: 3. CDR1 is SNHLY, CDR2 FYNNEI, per germline. This chain's CDR3 is CASMRDYGELFF. The CDR3 DNA reads TGTGCCAGCATGAGGGACTACGGGGAGCTGTTTTTT.

This clonotype showed up just a few times. The chain recombines TRBV20-1 with TRBJ2-5; tentatively, D is TRBD1 or TRBD2 (5 bases each). This CDR3 has 14 residues. V shed 4 bases and J shed 5 bases, with 17 bases lying between them. The germline V gene has CDR1 DFQATT and CDR2 SNEGSKA (reference sequence). CDR3 nucleotides: TGCAGTGCTACCGAAGGGGACGGGCCTGAGACCCAGTACTTC. It is translated as CSATEGDGPETQYF.